The 11 T cell receptor beta chains below were found in one sample sequenced in a study of OX40 agonist ivuxolimab in advanced cancers. Library method: the immunoSEQ multiplex PCR assay. TCRdb holds this immuneACCESS table with in-frame rearrangements only. Some clones are missing; in checked studies, unresolved V genes explain under half, and the rest has no known cause. The table for this sample lists about 130,000 clones; around 93% of them were counted only once. The ten most abundant clones make up approximately 0.81% of the sample. The specimen was CD4+ or CD8+ T cells sorted from blood, collected in a trial of the OX40 agonist ivuxolimab. The source of these receptors is an adult with an advanced solid tumor such as melanoma, head and neck, liver or kidney cancer.

The chain joins TRBV7-9 to TRBJ2-1; D may be TRBD1 (6 bases). Deletions cut 5 bases from V and 0 bases from J, with 14 bases between. Per the germline V gene, CDR1 is SEHNR and CDR2 is FQNEAQ (reference sequence). The CDR3 is 16 residues long. CDR3 DNA: TGTGCCAGCAGCCAACCGACAGGAAGCTCCTACAATGAGCAGTTCTTC. Protein sequence: CASSQPTGSSYNEQFF.

The V gene is TRBV7-6, the J gene TRBJ1-5; D is unresolved. The CDR3 runs 14 residues. Germline V gene lookup returns CDR1 SGHVS and CDR2 FNYEAQ. The ends were cut back, 8 bases at V and 2 bases at J, with 13 bases in the middle. CDR3 in amino acids: CASGEGVGNQPQHF. The CDR3 DNA sequence: TGTGCCAGCGGCGAGGGTGTGGGCAATCAGCCCCAGCATTTT.

The chain carries TRBV11-2 and TRBJ1-5, with D maybe TRBD1 (5 bases). This CDR3 has 17 amino acids. V lost 4 bases to trimming and J lost 0 bases, with 16 bases between them. Looked up from germline, CDR1 is SGHAT and CDR2 is FQNNGV. The CDR3 protein is CASSSSQDSYSNQPQHF. CDR3 bases: TGTGCCAGCAGCTCTTCTCAAGACAGCTATAGCAATCAGCCCCAGCATTTT.

V gene TRBV19 combines with J gene TRBJ1-1, with a possible D match to TRBD1 (5 bases). V lost 9 bases to trimming and J lost 1 base, with 21 bases between them. Germline V gene sequence: CDR1 LNHDA, CDR2 SQIVND (reference sequence). The length of the CDR3 is 16 residues. CDR3 in DNA: TGTGCCAGCATGGGGGGAAGGGTGAATAGGAACACTGAAGCTTTCTTT. This codes for CASMGGRVNRNTEAFF.

V usage is TRBV19 and J usage is TRBJ2-3; TRBD2 matches 7 bases. There are 13 residues in the CDR3. Germline V gives CDR1 LNHDA, CDR2 SQIVND (reference sequence). V gave up 5 bases and J gave up 3 bases; unmatched junction bases: 2. The CDR3 is CASSGGGTDTQYF. The CDR3 bases are TGTGCCAGTAGTGGCGGGGGTACAGATACGCAGTATTTT.

This clone has a handful of counts. The rearrangement links TRBV2 to TRBJ1-5; tentatively, D is TRBD1 (5 bases). The CDR3 contains 14 residues. CDR1 and CDR2 (germline): SNHLY, FYNNEI. Trimming took 6 bases from V and 0 from J, leaving 9 bases between them. CDR3 sequence (DNA): TGTGCCAGCAGGAGGACAAATAGCAATCAGCCCCAGCATTTT. Translation gives CASRRTNSNQPQHF.

This sequence joins TRBV19 and TRBJ1-6; D ambiguous. Germline CDR1 reads LNHDA; CDR2 reads SQIVND (reference sequence). V was pared by 3 bases and J by 0 bases, with 15 bases between. This CDR3 region has 18 residues. The chain's CDR3 is CASSIGFRESSYNSPLHF. Here the CDR3 DNA reads TGTGCCAGTAGTATTGGATTTCGGGAGAGCTCCTATAATTCACCCCTCCACTTT.

V is TRBV9 and J is TRBJ1-2; D gene uncertain. The CDR3 extends over 14 amino acids. The germline V gene encodes CDR1 SGDLS and CDR2 YYNGEE. V was trimmed by 2 bases and J by 1 base, leaving 9 bases between them. The CDR3 coding sequence is TGTGCCAGCAGCGTCACGGCCAGTAACTATGGCTACACCTTC. It codes for CASSVTASNYGYTF.

This sequence joins TRBV7-9 and TRBJ1-4; D is possibly TRBD1 (5 bases). The CDR3 is made up of 15 amino acids. Trimming took 2 bases from V and 8 from J, leaving 15 bases between them. In germline, CDR1 is SEHNR, CDR2 FQNEAQ (reference sequence). The CDR3 loop is CASSLLFGGGEKLFF. CDR3 sequence (DNA): TGTGCCAGCAGCTTACTCTTCGGCGGGGGGGAAAAACTGTTTTTT.

V usage is TRBV28 and J usage is TRBJ1-1; no clear D. The V end was cut by 3 bases, the J end by 0 bases, with 5 bases between. Germline-derived CDR1 and CDR2 are MDHEN and SYDVKM. CDR3 length: 13 residues. Here the CDR3 DNA reads TGTGCCAGCAGTTTCGTTTTGAACACTGAAGCTTTCTTT. Translated: CASSFVLNTEAFF.

The chain recombines TRBV4-2 with TRBJ2-7, with TRBD2 matching over 11 bases. This CDR3 is 22 amino acids long. Looked up from germline, CDR1 is LGHNA and CDR2 is YNFKEQ. J lost 2 bases, V lost 0 bases, and 21 bases had no gene match. The CDR3 DNA reads TGTGCCAGCAGCCAAGAAGGACTCCCTCGCCCTAGCGGGGGGAAAATTCCCTACGAGCAGTACTTC. Its protein product is CASSQEGLPRPSGGKIPYEQYF.